This is a list of T cell receptor beta chains from one sample in a study of T cells in Graves' hyperthyroidism and ophthalmopathy. TCRdb reprocessed the multiplex PCR reads via MiXCR and lists one record per CDR3 protein. The sample shows 450,000 to 500,000 distinct CDR3 sequences, less than 25% of them seen only once. Sequencing was done on a sample of blood. Receptor source: a woman in her 70s with Graves' ophthalmopathy. Each CDR3 is given with its conserved first and last residue. D genes are given only for firm matches. Rows give clone size only sometimes, using once, few, many, or a class for an expanded clone.

TGCGCCAGCATGGTAGGACAGGGACACTACGAGCAGTACTTC,CASMVGQGHYEQYF,TRBD1,-,TRBJ2-7,TRBV5-1
TGTGCCACCAGTGAACCGGGACAGGGCAATCAGCCCCAGCATTTT,CATSEPGQGNQPQHF,TRBD1,few,TRBJ1-5,TRBV24-1
TGCAGTGTCGCCGGGCTAGGGGGCACTGAAGCTTTCTTT,CSVAGLGGTEAFF,-,many,TRBJ1-1,TRBV20-1
TGTGCCTGGAGTGCATTTTCGGGACAGCATTACAATGAGCAGTTCTTC,CAWSAFSGQHYNEQFF,TRBD1,few,TRBJ2-1,TRBV30
TGCAGTGCCCTGGGGGGGCTGGGATGGGAGACCCAGTACTTC,CSALGGLGWETQYF,-,-,TRBJ2-5,TRBV20-1
TGTGCCAGTAGTGTTTCCAGGGGAAGTCACACCGGGGAGCTGTTTTTT,CASSVSRGSHTGELFF,-,few,TRBJ2-2,TRBV19
TGTGCCAGCAGCCCCCACAGGGGGCTGAACACTGAAGCTTTCTTT,CASSPHRGLNTEAFF,TRBD1,few,TRBJ1-1,TRBV7-8
TGTGCCAGCAGTTACGAGAGGAACCCTGAAGCTTTCTTT,CASSYERNPEAFF,-,-,TRBJ1-1,TRBV6-5
TGTGCCAGCAGCTACCGGGACAGGAACACTGAAGCTTTCTTT,CASSYRDRNTEAFF,TRBD1,many,TRBJ1-1,TRBV6-8
TGTGCCAGCAGTGAAAATGGAAACTACGAGCAGTACTTC,CASSENGNYEQYF,-,few,TRBJ2-7,TRBV2
TGTGCCAGCAGCTCCTTGACAGGGGCACCCCAAGAGACCCAGTACTTC,CASSSLTGAPQETQYF,TRBD1,few,TRBJ2-5,TRBV11-1
TGTGCCAGCAGCCCGGAAGTCCGACCAACGGGCGGGGAGCTGTTTTTT,CASSPEVRPTGGELFF,-,many,TRBJ2-2,TRBV7-2
TGTGCCAGCAGAACCACAAGGATCGGGAGGGGGAGATCGAACACTGAAGCTTTCTTT,CASRTTRIGRGRSNTEAFF,-,many,TRBJ1-1,TRBV6-2/TRBV6-3
TGTGCCACCAGCAGGTCCCAAACTAGCACAGATACGCAGTATTTT,CATSRSQTSTDTQYF,-,-,TRBJ2-3,TRBV15
TGCAGTGCTAGCATCACAGATACGCAGTATTTT,CSASITDTQYF,-,many,TRBJ2-3,TRBV20-1
TGCAGCGTTGAAGACCTTGAAAAACTGTTTTTT,CSVEDLEKLFF,-,-,TRBJ1-4,TRBV29-1
TGTGCCACCAGCAGAGAAAGACGGTCCTACAATGAGCAGTTCTTC,CATSRERRSYNEQFF,-,few,TRBJ2-1,TRBV15
TGTGCCAGCAGCCAAGATCGGCGGGAGGGCCGAGAGACCCAGTACTTC,CASSQDRREGRETQYF,TRBD2,many,TRBJ2-5,TRBV3-1
TGTGCCAGCAGCTCGGCGGGACTAGCGTCCTACGAGCAGTACTTC,CASSSAGLASYEQYF,TRBD2,few,TRBJ2-7,TRBV11-2
TGTGCCAGCAGCCAACATGCAAGAAACACCATATATTTT,CASSQHARNTIYF,-,-,TRBJ1-3,TRBV14
TGTGCCAGCAGCGTAGGGGCGGAATTTTCCTTCTACGAGCAGTACTTC,CASSVGAEFSFYEQYF,-,-,TRBJ2-7,TRBV9
TGTGCCAGCACCCAAGGGGCTAGGGGTCCGAACACTGAAGCTTTCTTT,CASTQGARGPNTEAFF,-,many,TRBJ1-1,TRBV12-3/TRBV12-4
TGTGCCAGCAGTTACGGGCTAGCGGGAGGGCCTTACCCCTACGAGCAGTACTTC,CASSYGLAGGPYPYEQYF,TRBD2,few,TRBJ2-7,TRBV6-5
TGCGCCAGCAGCCTTACCGGGGCACCTAACTACGAGCAGTACTTC,CASSLTGAPNYEQYF,-,-,TRBJ2-7,TRBV5-1
TGTGCCAGCAGTTTCAGTCGGTATGAGCAGTTCTTC,CASSFSRYEQFF,-,many,TRBJ2-1,TRBV12-3/TRBV12-4
TGTGCCAGCAGTCCCCCACTGCTATACAATGAGCAGTTCTTC,CASSPPLLYNEQFF,-,-,TRBJ2-1,TRBV6-2/TRBV6-3
TGCGCCAGCAGGCGATTCCCAGGGGACAGGGTTGGCTATGGCTACACCTTC,CASRRFPGDRVGYGYTF,TRBD1,few,TRBJ1-2,TRBV4-1
TGCAGCGTTGAAGATCCCCGGGGGGGCACTGAAGCTTTCTTT,CSVEDPRGGTEAFF,-,-,TRBJ1-1,TRBV29-1
TGTGCCAGCAACCGGGACAGGGTTGATGAGCAGTACTTC,CASNRDRVDEQYF,TRBD1,-,TRBJ2-7,TRBV12-3/TRBV12-4
TGTGCCACGACGAGGAACAATGAGCAGTTCTTC,CATTRNNEQFF,-,-,TRBJ2-1,TRBV10-3
TGTGCCAGTAGTAGAACCCGACAGGGGGCGAACTATGGCTACACCTTC,CASSRTRQGANYGYTF,TRBD1,-,TRBJ1-2,TRBV19
TGCAGTGCTAGACCCAGTGGAGCGGTCCTTAATTCACCCCTCCACTTT,CSARPSGAVLNSPLHF,-,few,TRBJ1-6,TRBV20-1
TGTGCCACCAGCAGAGCCCGGGACAGCAGCTACACCTTC,CATSRARDSSYTF,TRBD1,few,TRBJ1-2,TRBV15
TGTGCCAGCTCACCAGACGGAAGAAAACTGTTTTTT,CASSPDGRKLFF,-,-,TRBJ1-4,TRBV18
TGTGCCAGCTCCACGACAGGGGTAACTGAAGCTTTCTTT,CASSTTGVTEAFF,TRBD1,-,TRBJ1-1,TRBV7-9
TGTGCCAGCAGCACATCGGCAGGCGCGAACACCGGGGAGCTGTTTTTT,CASSTSAGANTGELFF,-,-,TRBJ2-2,TRBV7-2
TGCGCCAGCAGTCTAGCGATTACGAACACCGGGGAGCTGTTTTTT,CASSLAITNTGELFF,-,-,TRBJ2-2,TRBV5-1